The clone carrying this T cell receptor beta chain occurred once. The antigen remains unidentified. This specimen belongs to a study of CD8 T cells in Susac syndrome. Study background: Treatment at blood withdrawal was none, corticosteroids, or intravenous immunoglobulin alone in Susac syndrome patients. Study-level findings and limits: The study acknowledged a relatively small number of individuals in its TCR sequencing and HLA analysis.

From blood CD8+ and CD4+ T cells, TCR beta sequences were generated. The CD8+ and CD4+ T cells were isolated magnetically using a negative isolation approach, whereas the TEMRA cells were enriched by FACS. V was clipped by 0 bases and J by 7 bases; unmatched bases: 11. The CDR3 is made up of 16 amino acids. Germline V gives CDR1 SGHRS, CDR2 YFSETQ. Random hexamers were used to reverse transcribe the RNA input (about 0.5 to 1 ug). TCRdb recomputed calls from the immunoSEQ multiplex PCR reads with MiXCR, one row per CDR3 protein. The sample has 75,000 to 95,000 distinct CDR3 sequences; approximately 96% are singletons.

This chain connects TRBV5-1 to TRBJ1-2; 8 bases are a match to TRBD1. Input material: CD8+ T cells from PBMCs. The clonotype comes from a human donor with Susac syndrome. The CDR3 bases are TGCGCCAGCAGCTTGGACACCGGGACAGGTGCCGGTGGCTACACCTTC. Translating it yields CASSLDTGTGAGGYTF.